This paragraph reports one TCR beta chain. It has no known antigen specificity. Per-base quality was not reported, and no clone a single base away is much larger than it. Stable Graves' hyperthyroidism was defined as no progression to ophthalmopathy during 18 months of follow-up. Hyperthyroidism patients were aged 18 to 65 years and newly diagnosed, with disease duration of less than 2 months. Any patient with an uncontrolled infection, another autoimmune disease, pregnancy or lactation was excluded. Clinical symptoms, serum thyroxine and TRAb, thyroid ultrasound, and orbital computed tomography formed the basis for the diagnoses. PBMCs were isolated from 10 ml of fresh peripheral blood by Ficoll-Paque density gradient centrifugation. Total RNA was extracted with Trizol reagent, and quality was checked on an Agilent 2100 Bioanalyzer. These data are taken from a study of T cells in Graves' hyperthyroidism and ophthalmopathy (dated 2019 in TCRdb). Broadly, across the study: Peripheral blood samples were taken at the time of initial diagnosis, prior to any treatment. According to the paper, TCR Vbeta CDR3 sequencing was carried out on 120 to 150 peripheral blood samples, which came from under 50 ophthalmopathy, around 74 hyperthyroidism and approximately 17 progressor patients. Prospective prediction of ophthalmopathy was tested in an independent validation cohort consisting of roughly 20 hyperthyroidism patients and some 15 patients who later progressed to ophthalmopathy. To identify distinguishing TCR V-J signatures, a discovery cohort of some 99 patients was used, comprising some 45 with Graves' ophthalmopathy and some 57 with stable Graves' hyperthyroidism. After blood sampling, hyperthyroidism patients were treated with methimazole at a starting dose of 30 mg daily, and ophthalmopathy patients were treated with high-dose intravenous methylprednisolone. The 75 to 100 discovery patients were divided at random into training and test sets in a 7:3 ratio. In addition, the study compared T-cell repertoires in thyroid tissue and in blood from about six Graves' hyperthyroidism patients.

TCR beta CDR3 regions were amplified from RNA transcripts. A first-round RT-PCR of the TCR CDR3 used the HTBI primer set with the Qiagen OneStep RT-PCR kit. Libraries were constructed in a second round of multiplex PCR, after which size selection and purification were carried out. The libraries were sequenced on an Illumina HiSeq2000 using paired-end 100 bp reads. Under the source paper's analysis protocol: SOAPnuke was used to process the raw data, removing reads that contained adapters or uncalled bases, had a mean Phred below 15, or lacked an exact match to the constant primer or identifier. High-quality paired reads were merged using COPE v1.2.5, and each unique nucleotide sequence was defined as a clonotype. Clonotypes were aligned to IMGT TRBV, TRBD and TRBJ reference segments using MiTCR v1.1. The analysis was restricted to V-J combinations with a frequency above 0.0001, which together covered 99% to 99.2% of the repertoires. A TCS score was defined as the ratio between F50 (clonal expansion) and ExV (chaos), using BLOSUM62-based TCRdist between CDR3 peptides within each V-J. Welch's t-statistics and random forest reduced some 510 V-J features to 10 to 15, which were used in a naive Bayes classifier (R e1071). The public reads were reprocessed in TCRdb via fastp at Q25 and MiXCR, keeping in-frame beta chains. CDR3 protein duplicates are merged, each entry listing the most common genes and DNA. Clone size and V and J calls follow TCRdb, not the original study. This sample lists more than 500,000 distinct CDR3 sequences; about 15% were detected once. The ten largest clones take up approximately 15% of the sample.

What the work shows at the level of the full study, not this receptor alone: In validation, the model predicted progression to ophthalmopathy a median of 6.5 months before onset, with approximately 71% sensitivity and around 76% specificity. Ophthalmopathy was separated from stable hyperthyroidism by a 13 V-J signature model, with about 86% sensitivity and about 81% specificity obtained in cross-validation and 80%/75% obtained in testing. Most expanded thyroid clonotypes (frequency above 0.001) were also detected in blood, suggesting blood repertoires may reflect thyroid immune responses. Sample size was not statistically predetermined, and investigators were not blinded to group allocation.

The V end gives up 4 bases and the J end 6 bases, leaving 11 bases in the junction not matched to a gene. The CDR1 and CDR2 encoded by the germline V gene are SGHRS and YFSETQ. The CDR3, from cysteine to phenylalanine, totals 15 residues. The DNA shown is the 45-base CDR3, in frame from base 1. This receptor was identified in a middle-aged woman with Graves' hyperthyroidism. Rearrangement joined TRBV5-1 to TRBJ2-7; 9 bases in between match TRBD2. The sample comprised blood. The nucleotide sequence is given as TGCGCCAGCAGCCAAACGGGACTAGCCAGTCGCGAGCAGTACTTC. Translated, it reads CASSQTGLASREQYF.